Reported below is one T cell receptor beta chain. Its recognized antigen is unknown. Within one base of it there is no much larger clone, and no base qualities were kept. Using the deep immunoSEQ assay, multiplex PCR amplified TCR CDR3 regions from genomic DNA. For each cell subset, the extracted genomic DNA was distributed evenly across all wells of several immunoSEQ 96-well plates, and each plate served as one replicate. Each replicate PCR for sorted subsets received about 180 ng genomic DNA, equal to about 30,000 T cell genomes. Purified libraries were quantified with a Qubit 3.0 fluorometer, sized on a Bioanalyzer 2100, and re-quantified with the KAPA Library Quantification kit. A separate single-read 150-cycle Illumina NextSeq 550 flow cell was used to sequence each immunoSEQ 96-well plate. Per the original workflow: Because the immunoSEQ output included only junctional sequences and no quality scores, the filtering could not be the same as the filtering used for full-length reads. To assign V/J genes and CDR3, sequences were annotated using PyIR, a Python wrapper for IgBLAST v1.9, with IMGT germline references. Reads were removed for weak V/J assignments (E-value above 1e-6), missing CDR3, stop codons, out-of-frame junctions, or ambiguous translated residues. V3J clonotypes were defined as sequences sharing the same inferred V gene, J gene, and CDR3 amino acid sequence. Percentage overlap between repertoires was calculated by dividing the number of shared unique clonotypes by the size of the smaller repertoire. Richness of each repertoire was evaluated using RTK rarefaction, the Chao1 estimator, and Recon v2.1 estimates of unobserved clonotypes. Generation probabilities were computed with OLGA for all TCRbeta clonotypes obtained by the gDNA method from a few donors. TCRdb provides this immuneACCESS table in a form limited to in-frame rearrangements. Some clones are lacking; in checked studies, under half of them reflect an unresolved V gene, and why the rest are absent is not known. V, J and clone size are those of that table, while D and trimming were read from the DNA. The sample table lists about 1.1 million clones, 70% to 80% of them with a count of one. Under 0.6% of the sample comes from the top ten.

The sample comes from a study of shared clonotypes between healthy human individuals (TCRdb year 2020). About the full investigation: The cohort comprised two women and a few men aged 18 to 49 years. Per donor, three plates each were used for CD4 naive and CD4 memory, two for CD8 naive, and one for CD8 memory. Different laboratories and diverse techniques were used to prepare libraries and sequence TCR repertoires, to increase sequencing depth and limit assay-specific biases. Blood TCR repertoires of roughly 5 healthy adults were deeply sequenced to estimate repertoire size and the extent of clonotype sharing between individuals. Per donor, leukapheresis produced somewhere between about 0.94 and 10 billion PBMCs.

Trimming removed 4 bases from V and 9 bases from J; the gene matches leave 10 bases unexplained. The germline V gene sets CDR1 to SGHRS and CDR2 to YFSETQ. The CDR3 has 15 amino acids, counting the end cysteine and phenylalanine. Here the CDR3 DNA is all that survives: 45 bases in frame from base 1. Healthy HIV-negative adults with no recently reported acute infections or vaccinations were included as donors. Only Caucasian adults living in Nashville, Tennessee, USA were represented among the donors. CD4+ T cells were enriched by magnetic negative selection, after which naive cells were positively selected on CD45RA and the negative fraction was taken as the memory subset. Blood was obtained by leukapheresis, after which PBMCs were separated by Ficoll-Histopaque density gradient centrifugation and cryopreserved in liquid nitrogen vapor phase. Purity and quantity of every magnetically sorted T cell population were checked by analytical flow cytometry. Each sorted fraction had its genomic DNA isolated and then quantified by UV absorbance on a Nanodrop 2000c.

What the study reported, not specific to this receptor: Across several donors, approximately 5% of naive CD4, roughly 3.4% of naive CD8, 2% to 2.5% of memory CD4, and approximately 0.4% of memory CD8 clonotypes were shared. Sampling was restricted to blood, and TCR repertoires in tissue are likely to differ from TCR repertoires in blood. Compared with non-shared clonotypes, the clonotypes found in all four sorted-subset donors had higher generation probabilities. Larger estimated clonotype richness was generally found for naive subsets than for memory subsets. Pairwise subsampling indicated that sequencing depth was expected to affect the degree of clonotype sharing among donors. Rarefaction of sorted-subset datasets indicated incomplete sequencing despite the large sequencing depth. Because the study included a small number of donors, the genetic and exposure-history diversity represented was limited.

Sequencing input: memory CD4+ T cells from PBMCs. Taken with the paper, the label for cell subset or site translates to: CD45RA-negative fraction. This receptor was obtained from a man between 18 and 35 years old in good health. Some clones in this sample may be carry-over from other donors' samples. This receptor chain uses TRBV5-1 and TRBJ2-1; 10 nucleotides in the junction match TRBD1. Read as DNA, the sequence is TGCGCCAGCAGCCTAGAGACAGGGGGCGGTGGTGAGCAGTTCTTC. Protein translation: CASSLETGGGGEQFF.